One and the same sample provided the 22 T cell receptor beta chains below, sequenced in a study of cytomegalovirus exposure and HLA in healthy donors. Primers included in the PCR were 60 Vbeta and 13 Jbeta primers. The table came from immunoSEQ multiplex PCR; TCRdb's copy has only in-frame clones and leaves some out. This repertoire shows about 160,000 clones, 65% to 85% found once; its top ten account for about 7%. The sequencing sample was made of PBMCs. Source of these receptors: a woman aged 25 to 39 in good health and CMV-seropositive.

The chain uses TRBV29-1 and TRBJ2-1, with TRBD1 matching over 8 bases. This CDR3 is 16 amino acids long. Germline V gene sequence: CDR1 SQVTM, CDR2 ANQGSEA. With V trimmed by 5 bases and J by 4 bases, 13 bases remained unmatched. The CDR3 region has the DNA TGCAGCGTTACAAACCAGGGGGCCGTTGGGTACAATGAGCAGTTCTTC. It encodes CSVTNQGAVGYNEQFF.

This clone was counted a few times. The chain uses TRBV7-9 and TRBJ1-2; D ambiguous. Trimming stripped 1 base from V and 4 bases from J, with 10 bases between. Germline CDR1 SEHNR, CDR2 FQNEAQ (reference sequence). This CDR3 region has 14 residues. The CDR3 is CASSLGGASYGYTF. The DNA of the CDR3 is TGTGCCAGCAGCTTAGGCGGAGCGTCCTATGGCTACACCTTC.

The V and J genes are TRBV20-1 and TRBJ1-2; no clear D. Germline V lookup: CDR1 DFQATT, CDR2 SNEGSKA (reference sequence). The CDR3 is 11 amino acids. This CDR3 reads CGVGGNYGYTF. Written as DNA, the CDR3 is TGCGGAGTGGGTGGAAACTATGGCTACACCTTC.

This clone has just a few counts. J is TRBJ1-1 and V is TRBV7-2; 7 bases agree with TRBD1. Losses at the gene ends were 4 bases for V and 4 bases for J; bases not matched to a gene: 9. Germline values: CDR1 SGHTA, CDR2 FQGNSA. The CDR3 runs to 15 residues. CDR3 in DNA: TGTGCCAGCAGCTCACTCACAGGGGCCCCCACTGAAGCTTTCTTT. It codes for CASSSLTGAPTEAFF.

V gene TRBV19 combines with J gene TRBJ1-6; TRBD1 matches 9 bases. CDR1 and CDR2 (germline): LNHDA, SQIVND (reference sequence). The ends lost 7 bases at V and 8 bases at J; junction bases unmatched: 6. This CDR3 spans 14 amino acids. In DNA form, the CDR3 reads TGTGCCAGTACTCCGGGACAGGGTTATTCACCCCTCCACTTT. Amino acid sequence: CASTPGQGYSPLHF.

This clone was seen a single time. The chain carries TRBV11-2 and TRBJ1-6; TRBD1 is a possible D gene (5 bases). Trimming stripped 6 bases from V and 0 bases from J, with 15 bases between. Germline CDR1 reads SGHAT; CDR2 reads FQNNGV. The CDR3 contains 17 residues. The CDR3 is CASRVGGLSSYNSPLHF. DNA for the CDR3: TGTGCCAGCAGGGTGGGGGGGTTATCCTCCTATAATTCACCCCTCCACTTT.

The chain links TRBV28 to TRBJ2-7; D call uncertain. Germline CDR1 and CDR2: MDHEN and SYDVKM. The V end was cut by 3 bases, the J end by 4 bases, with 19 bases between. The CDR3 is 16 residues long. In DNA, the CDR3 is TGTGCCAGCAGTTTCGAATATTTCCACGTCGGGTACGAGCAGTACTTC. As protein: CASSFEYFHVGYEQYF. Combining the CDR3 with reference TRBV28 and TRBJ2-7 gives the whole variable domain DVKVTQSSRYLVKRTGEKVFLECVQDMDHENMFWYRQDPGLGLRLIYFSYDVKMKEKGDIPEGYSVSREKKERFSLILESASTNQTSMYLCASSFEYFHVGYEQYFGPGTRLTVT.

This chain links TRBV11-2 with TRBJ1-4; TRBD1 matches at 7 bases. The CDR3 is 15 amino acids. V shed 5 bases, J shed 4 bases, and the junction held 7 bases outside the gene matches. The germline V gene has CDR1 SGHAT and CDR2 FQNNGV. CDR3 sequence (DNA): TGTGCCAGCAGCGCCGGGACAGCTTTTAATGAAAAACTGTTTTTT. This codes for CASSAGTAFNEKLFF.

This chain joins TRBV9 and TRBJ1-3, with 8 bases matching TRBD1. The germline V gene has CDR1 SGDLS and CDR2 YYNGEE. Unmatched junction bases numbered 16, after V lost 2 bases and J lost 3 bases. This CDR3 has 19 residues. In DNA form, the CDR3 reads TGTGCCAGCAGCGTCAGTCCTCGGGATGGCACAGGGGGTGGAAACACCATATATTTT. Protein: CASSVSPRDGTGGGNTIYF.

This clone was found once. The V gene is TRBV9, the J gene TRBJ2-1; D may be TRBD1 (6 bases). The V end lost 0 bases, the J end lost 3 bases, and 13 bases lay between the germline ends. Germline CDR1 is SGDLS and CDR2 is YYNGEE. The CDR3 is made up of 16 amino acids. The CDR3 bases are TGTGCCAGCAGCGTAGATGTGGGGGCATACTACAATGAGCAGTTCTTC. Translated: CASSVDVGAYYNEQFF.

The rearrangement joins TRBV5-8 to TRBJ1-2, with 9 positions matching TRBD1. Unmatched junction bases numbered 6, after V lost 2 bases and J lost 4 bases. The germline gives CDR1 SGHTS, CDR2 YDEGEE. The CDR3 extends over 15 amino acids. CDR3 amino acids: CASSFLWGQGYGYTF. DNA for the CDR3: TGTGCCAGCAGCTTTTTGTGGGGACAGGGCTATGGCTACACCTTC.

This sequence joins TRBV7-9 and TRBJ2-3; TRBD2 is a possible D gene (7 bases). The CDR3 has 16 amino acids. V lost 4 bases, J lost 2 bases, and 16 bases lay in between. The germline V gene encodes CDR1 SEHNR and CDR2 FQNEAQ (reference sequence). The CDR3 sequence is CASSSPRGGSTDTQYF. The CDR3 DNA reads as TGTGCCAGCAGCTCTCCTCGCGGGGGCTCCACAGATACGCAGTATTTT.

This clone has just one count. The chain couples TRBV7-8 to TRBJ2-2, with 10 bases that match TRBD2. J lost 0 bases, V lost 3 bases, and 4 bases had no gene match. Germline CDR1 and CDR2: SGHVS and FQNEAQ. This CDR3 has 17 residues. The CDR3 here is CASSFLGLAANTGELFF. CDR3 DNA: TGTGCCAGCAGCTTCCTTGGACTAGCGGCGAACACCGGGGAGCTGTTTTTT.

This sequence joins TRBV4-3 and TRBJ2-1, with TRBD2 matching over 7 bases. Trimming took 0 bases from V and 4 from J; bases not matched to a gene: 3. This CDR3 region has 15 residues. Germline V gives CDR1 LGHNA, CDR2 YSLEER. This CDR3 is CASSQDRGVYNEQFF. The CDR3 bases are TGCGCCAGCAGCCAAGATCGGGGGGTTTACAATGAGCAGTTCTTC.

The chain uses TRBV7-6 and TRBJ2-7, with 10 positions matching TRBD1. The CDR3 runs 15 residues. The J segment lost 3 bases and the V segment lost 1 base, leaving 3 bases of the junction unmatched. Looked up from germline, CDR1 is SGHVS and CDR2 is FNYEAQ. In nucleotides, the CDR3 is TGTGCCAGCAGCTTAGGGCGGACAGGGGGCTACGAGCAGTACTTC. This codes for CASSLGRTGGYEQYF.

This chain connects TRBV21-1 to TRBJ2-5; the D segment call TRBD2 is taken from the table without a DNA check. TRBV21-1 is flagged as a pseudogene. This CDR3 spans 11 amino acids. Written as DNA, the CDR3 is TGTGCCACCACCGGTAAGGAGACCCAGTACTTC. This translates into CATTGKETQYF.

J is TRBJ2-7 and V is TRBV7-2, with D unclear. The CDR3 spans 14 residues. CDR1 is SGHTA and CDR2 is FQGNSA in the germline V gene. The V end lost 4 bases, the J end lost 3 bases, and 13 bases lay between the germline ends. CDR3 amino acids: CASSSPGSLYEQYF. CDR3 DNA sequence: TGTGCCAGCAGCTCCCCAGGCTCCCTCTACGAGCAGTACTTC.

The rearrangement joins TRBV5-1 to TRBJ2-7; 9 nucleotides agree with TRBD1. The CDR3 has 15 amino acids. J was trimmed by 3 bases and V by 0 bases; bases with no gene match: 4. Germline V CDR1 and CDR2: SGHRS, YFSETQ. The CDR3 DNA reads TGCGCCAGCAGCTTGGACACGGGACAGGGCTACGAGCAGTACTTC. As protein: CASSLDTGQGYEQYF.

Only one count was recorded for this clone. The V gene is TRBV7-3, the J gene TRBJ2-5, with 8 bases lining up with TRBD2. The CDR3 covers 19 residues. V shed 2 bases, J shed 2 bases, and the junction held 16 bases outside the gene matches. Germline CDR1 is SGHTA and CDR2 is FQGTGA. This CDR3 reads CASSLRTGGALRSQETQYF. Here the CDR3 DNA reads TGTGCCAGCAGCTTACGAACCGGGGGGGCCCTCAGGTCACAAGAGACCCAGTACTTC.

This clone was found a few times. The rearrangement links TRBV10-3 to TRBJ2-4, with 7 positions matching TRBD2. The CDR3 has 16 residues. J lost 2 bases, V lost 0 bases, and 4 bases had no gene match. In germline, CDR1 is ENHRY, CDR2 SYGVKD. CDR3 coding DNA: TGTGCCATCAGTGAGTCGGGAGGGATGACCAAAAACATTCAGTACTTC. Protein sequence: CAISESGGMTKNIQYF.

J is TRBJ2-7 and V is TRBV5-6; D possibly corresponds to TRBD1 (6 bases). Trimming pared 4 bases from V and 3 bases from J, leaving 14 bases between. The CDR3 contains 14 residues. CDR1 and CDR2 from the germline V gene are SGHDT and YYEEEE. The CDR3 DNA reads TGTGCCAGCAGCATGGGGGCCGTAGACTACGAGCAGTACTTC. It yields the protein CASSMGAVDYEQYF.

The chain combines TRBV7-8 with TRBJ2-3; TRBD2 agrees at 13 bases. The junction had 12 bases not matched to a gene; V was cut back by 2 bases and J by 1 base. Germline assignment: CDR1 SGHVS and CDR2 FQNEAQ. CDR3 size: 20 residues. The CDR3 region is CASSLSLLAGGPIRTDTQYF. The CDR3, as DNA: TGTGCCAGCAGCTTATCATTACTAGCGGGGGGGCCAATCCGCACAGATACGCAGTATTTT.